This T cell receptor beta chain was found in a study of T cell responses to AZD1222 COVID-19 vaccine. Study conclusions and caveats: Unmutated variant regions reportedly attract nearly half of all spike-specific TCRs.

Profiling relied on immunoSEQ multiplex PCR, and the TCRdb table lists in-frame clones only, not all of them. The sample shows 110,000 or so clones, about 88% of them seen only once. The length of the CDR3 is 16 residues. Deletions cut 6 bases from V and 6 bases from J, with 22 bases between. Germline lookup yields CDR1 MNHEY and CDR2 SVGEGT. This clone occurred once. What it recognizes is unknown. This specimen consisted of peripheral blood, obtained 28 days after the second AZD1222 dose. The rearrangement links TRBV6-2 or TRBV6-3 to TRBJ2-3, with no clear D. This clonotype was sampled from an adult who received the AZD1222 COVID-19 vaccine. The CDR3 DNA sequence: TGTGCCAGCAGCCCTTCGGTTGACTTTCCCACGGATACGCAGTATTTT. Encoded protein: CASSPSVDFPTDTQYF.